The rows below give T cell receptor beta chains drawn from one sample of a study of blood T cell repertoires in COVID-19. The table came from immunoSEQ multiplex PCR; TCRdb's copy has only in-frame clones and leaves some out. The sample carries 150,000 to 200,000 clones, 84% recorded once. The sample taken for sequencing was PBMCs or T cells enriched from blood (not recorded which). The source is a middle-aged man who had recovered from COVID-19. Each CDR3 is given with its conserved first and last residue. Each record gives: J gene, V gene, D gene, clone size, CDR3 DNA, CDR3 protein. The D gene is left open where the match is weak. Expanded clones are given a class, and other clones once, few, many or no size at all.

>TRBJ1-5|TRBV7-2|.|.
TGTGCCAGCAGCCAAAGCAATCAGCCCCAGCATTTT
CASSQSNQPQHF
>TRBJ2-5|TRBV10-3|TRBD1|.
TGTGCCATCAGCGGGACAGGGATCGAGACCCAGTACTTC
CAISGTGIETQYF
>TRBJ1-1|TRBV29-1|TRBD1|.
TGCAGCGTCCGACAGGGGGCTAGCACTGAAGCTTTCTTT
CSVRQGASTEAFF
>TRBJ2-7|TRBV3-1/TRBV3-2|.|few
TGTGCCAGCAGCCAAGTTCTGGGTGGGCTCGAGCAGTACTTC
CASSQVLGGLEQYF
>TRBJ1-2|TRBV5-6|.|.
TGTGCCAGCAGCTCCGGGGACTTCTATGGCTACACCTTC
CASSSGDFYGYTF
>TRBJ2-5|TRBV19|TRBD1|.
TGTGCCAGTAACCCGACAGGGGGCCAAGAGACCCAGTACTTC
CASNPTGGQETQYF
>TRBJ2-1|TRBV7-2|.|.
TGTGCCAGCAGGCCGACGGGCGGGCCCTACAATGAGCAGTTCTTC
CASRPTGGPYNEQFF
>TRBJ1-1|TRBV18|.|.
TGTGCCAGCTCACCGACACCGGACAGACATAACACTGAAGCTTTCTTT
CASSPTPDRHNTEAFF
>TRBJ2-6|TRBV4-3|TRBD2|.
TGCGCCAGCAGCAACTGGCAGCGGGGAGACTCTGGGGCCAACGTCCTGACTTTC
CASSNWQRGDSGANVLTF
>TRBJ2-2|TRBV2|.|.
TGTGCCAGCAGACTAGAACACGGCAACGGGGAGCTGTTTTTT
CASRLEHGNGELFF
>TRBJ1-1|TRBV6-5|TRBD1|.
TGTGCCAGCAGGGGACAGGGGGCTGGCACTGAAGCTTTCTTT
CASRGQGAGTEAFF
>TRBJ1-1|TRBV7-7|.|.
TGTGCTAGCAGCTTAGCGAAGGGGGTTCCCTCAATCACGAACACTGAAGCTTTCTTT
CASSLAKGVPSITNTEAFF
>TRBJ2-7|TRBV18|.|.
TGTGCCAGCTCACCTTCCGGGTCTTTGGAGGGACCATACGAGCAGTACTTC
CASSPSGSLEGPYEQYF
>TRBJ2-5|TRBV9|.|.
TGTGCCAGCAGCCCAGGGGTCCGGGGGGCCCAAGAGACCCAGTACTTC
CASSPGVRGAQETQYF
>TRBJ1-2|TRBV4-3|TRBD1|.
TGCGCCAGCAGCCAAGATGGGGACAGGGCTTTCAATGGCTACACCTTC
CASSQDGDRAFNGYTF
>TRBJ2-7|TRBV7-2|.|once
TGTGCCAGCAGCTTAGCCAGGGAATCGTACGAGCAGTACTTC
CASSLARESYEQYF
>TRBJ1-3|TRBV7-3|TRBD1|.
TGTGCCAGCAGCTCAGGGACAGGGACTGGAAACACCATATATTTT
CASSSGTGTGNTIYF
>TRBJ2-2|TRBV21-1|.|few
TGTGCCAGATGGGAGAACAGGGAGCCCGCCGGGGAGCTGTTTTTT
CARWENREPAGELFF
>TRBJ2-7|TRBV5-1|.|.
TGCGCCAGCAGCCTGCCGAATTCGACGGGATCCTTCTTTGTGTACGAGCAGTACTTC
CASSLPNSTGSFFVYEQYF
>TRBJ1-1|TRBV19|.|.
TGTGCCAGTAGTGAGCAGGGGTTAAGGACTGAAGCTTTCTTT
CASSEQGLRTEAFF
>TRBJ2-7|TRBV4-2|.|.
TGTGCCAGCAGCCAAGGCCAGGGCTCCTACGAGCAGTACTTC
CASSQGQGSYEQYF
>TRBJ2-7|TRBV12-3/TRBV12-4|.|few
TGTGCCAGCAGTTGGGGGACAACCTACGAGCAGTACTTC
CASSWGTTYEQYF
>TRBJ2-1|TRBV4-2|TRBD1|once
TGTGCCAGCAGCCCAGACAGGGTAGCTTACAATGAGCAGTTCTTC
CASSPDRVAYNEQFF
>TRBJ2-5|TRBV7-2|TRBD2|.
TGTGCCAGCCAGCGGGGAATTGGGACCCAGTACTTC
CASQRGIGTQYF
>TRBJ2-4|TRBV6-2/TRBV6-3|.|.
TGTGCCAGCAGTTACTCAGGCTTAGCAAACATTCAGTACTTC
CASSYSGLANIQYF
>TRBJ1-2|TRBV5-1|.|.
TGCGCCAGCAGCTTAAATCCCTCTAGACAGGCCTATGGCTACACCTTC
CASSLNPSRQAYGYTF
>TRBJ1-3|TRBV25-1|.|few
TGTGCCAGCAGGGACAGCTTTTTCTCTGGAAACACCATATATTTT
CASRDSFFSGNTIYF
>TRBJ1-5|TRBV6-1|.|.
TGTGCCAGCAGTGAGAGGGACAATCAGCCCCAGCATTTT
CASSERDNQPQHF
>TRBJ1-2|TRBV30|TRBD1|.
TGTGCCTGGAGTAAAGGGACAGGGACCTACTATGGCTACACCTTC
CAWSKGTGTYYGYTF
>TRBJ2-1|TRBV7-3|TRBD2|.
TGTGCCAGCAGCTTAACGGCGGGGGGCTCCTACAATGAGCAGTTCTTC
CASSLTAGGSYNEQFF
>TRBJ1-2|TRBV3-1/TRBV3-2|.|.
TGTGCCAGCAGCCCAGGAGGCTATGGCTACACCTTC
CASSPGGYGYTF
>TRBJ2-7|TRBV14|.|.
TGTGCCAGCAGCCTGGACTTCTACGAGCAGTACTTC
CASSLDFYEQYF
>TRBJ2-1|TRBV3-1/TRBV3-2|.|.
TGTGCCAGCAGCCCCGGGACTCTTCTCGCCAATGAGCAGTTCTTC
CASSPGTLLANEQFF
>TRBJ1-1|TRBV10-1|.|.
TGCGCCAGCAGTGATGAGGACAGCCGGGCTTTCTTT
CASSDEDSRAFF
>TRBJ1-1|TRBV2|.|.
TGTGCCAGCAACGGAGGGTTCATGAACACTGAAGCTTTCTTT
CASNGGFMNTEAFF
>TRBJ1-2|TRBV5-1|TRBD1|.
TGCGCCAGCAGCTTGGCCCAGGGGGATGGCTACACCTTC
CASSLAQGDGYTF
>TRBJ1-3|TRBV25-1|.|few
TGTGCCAGCAGTTTTCAGTCTGGAAACACCATATATTTT
CASSFQSGNTIYF
>TRBJ1-2|TRBV25-1|TRBD1|.
TGTGCCAGCAGGAGACAGGGGGATGGCTACACCTTC
CASRRQGDGYTF
>TRBJ1-6|TRBV3-1/TRBV3-2|TRBD1|.
TGTGCCAGCAGCCAAGTTTCCGGGACAGGGAATTCACCCCTCCACTTT
CASSQVSGTGNSPLHF
>TRBJ1-5|TRBV2|.|few
TGTGCCAGCAGGGGTACAGGGTTCAATCAGCCCCAGCATTTT
CASRGTGFNQPQHF
>TRBJ2-2|TRBV4-1|TRBD1|once
TGCGCCGCAGGGGGCGGGGAGCTGTTTTTT
CAAGGGELFF
>TRBJ1-5|TRBV16|.|.
TGTGCCAGCAGCCAATCCCTAAATCAGCCCCAGCATTTT
CASSQSLNQPQHF
>TRBJ1-1|TRBV5-1|TRBD1|once
TGCGCCAGCCGATCAGGGGGCGGAAACACTGAAGCTTTCTTT
CASRSGGGNTEAFF
>TRBJ1-3|TRBV9|.|once
TGTGCCAGCAGTCGCTCTGGAAACACCATATATTTT
CASSRSGNTIYF
>TRBJ2-3|TRBV5-4|.|.
TGTGCCGGCAACGCCTACGGCACAGATACGCAGTATTTT
CAGNAYGTDTQYF